This TCR beta chain was captured in a study of T cell repertoires in cytomegalovirus infection. Study-wide findings and caveats: It was HLA-C-restricted CMV-specific TCR beta clonotypes that dominated the response ex vivo.

This clonotype has only a few counts. Its antigen is still unknown. Germline assignment: CDR1 MDHEN and CDR2 SYDVKM. The CDR3 totals 18 residues. The ends were cut back, 6 bases at V and 3 bases at J, with 26 bases in the middle. From the reads, TCRdb called clonotypes with MiXCR, one entry per CDR3 protein. The sample holds 360,000 or so distinct CDR3 sequences, just under 35% seen once. The sequencing used cultured PBMCs, collected from culture after CMV antigen stimulation. The TCR comes from a human donor in good health (CMV status not recorded). Some clones in this sample may be carry-over from other donors' samples. The chain joins TRBV28 to TRBJ1-2; no firm D call. In DNA, the CDR3 is TGTGCCAGCAGCATCTCTTGGGGAGGCGGGGTTGGGGACTATGGCTACACCTTC. Translating gives CASSISWGGGVGDYGYTF.